What follows is one T cell receptor (beta chain) and its context. Seattle researchers signed up patients amid active infection and tracked them longitudinally. The data derive from a study of blood T cell repertoires in COVID-19. The overall study: From T cells, B-cell-depleted T cells, or PBMCs came the material, which was cDNA or gDNA.

V gave up 5 bases and J gave up 9 bases; unmatched junction bases: 10. The CDR3 is 14 residues long. Germline V gives CDR1 SNHLY, CDR2 FYNNEI. Authors' processing steps: Reference gene primer amplification yielded estimated nucleated cell counts. The assay was immunoSEQ multiplex PCR, and TCRdb's table has in-frame clones only and misses some. V and J calls and clone size come straight from that table; D and trimming were deduced from the DNA. This sample yields about 87,000 clones, of which around 85% are seen a single time; approximately 3% belongs to the top ten. The chain combines TRBV2 with TRBJ1-5, with 7 nucleotides matching TRBD1. This clonotype was sampled from an elderly woman with COVID-19, enrolled during active disease. The material sequenced was peripheral blood. The CDR3 coding sequence is TGTGCCAGCAGTCGCCAACAGGGGTCCGGGCCCCAGCATTTT. It specifies CASSRQQGSGPQHF.